Shown below are 5 T cell receptor beta chains from a single sample sequenced in a study of T cell responses to AZD1222 COVID-19 vaccine. Produced via immunoSEQ multiplex PCR; TCRdb's table is partial and in-frame only. This table holds over 100,000 clones, roughly 90% found once. Sequencing used peripheral blood, obtained on day 0 of AZD1222 vaccination. All receptors derive from an adult in good health.

V gene TRBV10-3 combines with J gene TRBJ2-7; D is possibly TRBD1 or TRBD2 (6 bases each). Germline V gives CDR1 ENHRY, CDR2 SYGVKD. V shed 10 bases and J shed 3 bases, with 13 bases lying between them. This CDR3 comprises 12 residues. CDR3 sequence (DNA): TGTGCCACCCGACAGGAGGGCTACGAGCAGTACTTC. This sequence encodes CATRQEGYEQYF.

V is TRBV19 and J is TRBJ1-5; D gene uncertain. The CDR3 covers 14 residues. Deletions cut 5 bases from V and 2 bases from J, with 10 bases between. Germline V gives CDR1 LNHDA, CDR2 SQIVND (reference sequence). The CDR3 sequence is CASSSDIRNQPQHF. Written as DNA, the CDR3 is TGTGCCAGTAGTTCAGATATCCGCAATCAGCCCCAGCATTTT.

This rearrangement joins TRBV7-3 to TRBJ1-1; D unresolved. There are 13 residues in the CDR3. Germline loops: CDR1 SGHTA, CDR2 FQGTGA. Trimming cost V 2 bases and J 10 bases, with 14 bases left between them. The CDR3 nucleotides are TGTGCCAGCAGCTTATTGTCCGGGCCGCCAGCTTTCTTT. Translating it yields CASSLLSGPPAFF.

The chain couples TRBV19 to TRBJ1-1; TRBD1 might be the D (5 bases). The length of the CDR3 is 14 residues. The V and J ends lost 3 bases and 4 bases respectively, with 12 bases between them. Germline CDR1 LNHDA, CDR2 SQIVND (reference sequence). CDR3: CASSIGTYITEAFF. Written as DNA, the CDR3 is TGTGCCAGTAGTATCGGGACTTATATCACTGAAGCTTTCTTT.

The chain carries TRBV4-1 and TRBJ1-2, with unresolved D. Germline CDR1 is MGHRA and CDR2 is YSYEKL. The CDR3 covers 15 residues. V gave up 0 bases and J gave up 5 bases, with 13 bases separating them. CDR3 residues: CASSQELVAAYGYTF. DNA for the CDR3: TGCGCCAGCAGCCAAGAGCTGGTGGCAGCTTATGGCTACACCTTC.